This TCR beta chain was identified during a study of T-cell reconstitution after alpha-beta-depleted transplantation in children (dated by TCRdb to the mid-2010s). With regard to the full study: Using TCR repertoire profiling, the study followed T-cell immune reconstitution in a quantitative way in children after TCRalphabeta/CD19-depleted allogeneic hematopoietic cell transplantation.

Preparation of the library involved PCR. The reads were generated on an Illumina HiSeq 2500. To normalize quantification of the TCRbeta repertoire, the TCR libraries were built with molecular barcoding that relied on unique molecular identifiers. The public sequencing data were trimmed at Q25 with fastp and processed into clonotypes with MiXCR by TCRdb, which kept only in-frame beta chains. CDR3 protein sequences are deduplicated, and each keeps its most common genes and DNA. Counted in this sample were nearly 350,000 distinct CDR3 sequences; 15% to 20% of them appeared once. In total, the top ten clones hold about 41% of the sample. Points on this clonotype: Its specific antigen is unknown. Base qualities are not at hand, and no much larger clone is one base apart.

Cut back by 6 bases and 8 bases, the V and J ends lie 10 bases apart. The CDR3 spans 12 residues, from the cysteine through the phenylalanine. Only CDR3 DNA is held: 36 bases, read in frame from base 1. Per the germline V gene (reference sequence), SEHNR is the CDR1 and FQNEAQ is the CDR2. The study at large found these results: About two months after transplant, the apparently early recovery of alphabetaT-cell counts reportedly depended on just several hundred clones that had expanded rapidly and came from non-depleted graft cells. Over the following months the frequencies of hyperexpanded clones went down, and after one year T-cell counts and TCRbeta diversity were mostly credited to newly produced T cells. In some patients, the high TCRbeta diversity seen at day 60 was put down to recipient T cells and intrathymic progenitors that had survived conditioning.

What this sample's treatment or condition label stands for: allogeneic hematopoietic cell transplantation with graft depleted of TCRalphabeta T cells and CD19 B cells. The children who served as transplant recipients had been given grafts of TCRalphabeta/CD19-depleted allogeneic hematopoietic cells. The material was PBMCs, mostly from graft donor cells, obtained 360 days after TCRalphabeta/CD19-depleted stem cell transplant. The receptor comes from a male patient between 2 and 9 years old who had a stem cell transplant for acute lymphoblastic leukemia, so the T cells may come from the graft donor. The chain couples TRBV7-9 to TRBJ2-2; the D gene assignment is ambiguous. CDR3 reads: CASRLIAGELFF. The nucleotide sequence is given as TGTGCCAGCAGGCTCATAGCTGGGGAGCTGTTTTTT.